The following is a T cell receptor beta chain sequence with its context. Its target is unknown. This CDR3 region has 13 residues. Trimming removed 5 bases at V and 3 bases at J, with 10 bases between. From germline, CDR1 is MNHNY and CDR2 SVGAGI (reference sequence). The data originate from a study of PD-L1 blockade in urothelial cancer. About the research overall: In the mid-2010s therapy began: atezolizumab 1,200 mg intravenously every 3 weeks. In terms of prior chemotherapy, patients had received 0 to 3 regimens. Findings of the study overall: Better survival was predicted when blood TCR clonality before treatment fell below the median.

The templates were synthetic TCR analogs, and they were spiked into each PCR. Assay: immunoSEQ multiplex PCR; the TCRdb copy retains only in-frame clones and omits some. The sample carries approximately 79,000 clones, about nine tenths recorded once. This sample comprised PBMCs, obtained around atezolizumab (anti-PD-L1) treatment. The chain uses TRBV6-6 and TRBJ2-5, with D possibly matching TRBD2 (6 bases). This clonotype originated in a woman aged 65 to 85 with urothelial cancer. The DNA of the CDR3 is TGTGCCAGCAGTACGACTAGAGAAGAGACCCAGTACTTC. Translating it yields CASSTTREETQYF.